This is a list of T cell receptor beta chains from one sample in a study of cytomegalovirus exposure and HLA in healthy donors. The repertoire was sequenced with immunoSEQ multiplex PCR; TCRdb's copy has only in-frame clones and lacks some. The sample comprises about 260,000 clones, just over 70% of which are singletons, and about 2.1% rests with the top ten. Sequencing was done on a sample of PBMCs. The origin of the receptors is a female donor in good health and CMV-seronegative. Each CDR3 is given with its conserved first and last residue. The D gene is left open where the match is weak. Some rows mark clone size as missing; the rest say once, few, many or name a class of expanded clone.

D gene	J gene	V gene	clone size	CDR3 protein	CDR3 DNA
TRBD2	TRBJ2-3	TRBV27	few	CASSLSSPTSGRTDTQYF	TGTGCCAGCAGTTTATCCTCCCCAACTAGCGGGAGAACAGATACGCAGTATTTT
.	TRBJ2-5	TRBV18	.	CASSPASQETQYF	TGTGCCAGCTCACCTGCGAGTCAAGAGACCCAGTACTTC
TRBD2	TRBJ2-7	TRBV15	.	CATSSGTSGNYEQYF	TGTGCCACCAGCTCAGGGACTAGCGGGAACTACGAGCAGTACTTC
TRBD2	TRBJ2-7	TRBV4-1	.	CASSQESGSNSEQYF	TGCGCCAGCAGCCAAGAGAGCGGGAGTAACTCCGAGCAGTACTTC
.	TRBJ1-1	TRBV11-2	.	CASSLDRDTEAFF	TGTGCCAGCAGCTTAGACAGGGACACTGAAGCTTTCTTT
TRBD2	TRBJ2-3	TRBV13	.	CASSATSGISSDTQYF	TGTGCCAGCAGCGCCACTAGCGGGATTTCTTCAGATACGCAGTATTTT
TRBD1	TRBJ2-7	TRBV5-6	.	CASSSNRDRVHEQYF	TGTGCCAGCAGCTCTAACCGGGACAGGGTCCACGAGCAGTACTTC
TRBD1	TRBJ1-3	TRBV28	few	CASSFLDRQHSGNTIYF	TGTGCCAGCAGTTTCCTGGACAGGCAACACTCTGGAAACACCATATATTTT
.	TRBJ2-2	TRBV9	few	CASSVGGVNTGELFF	TGTGCCAGCAGCGTAGGCGGGGTGAACACCGGGGAGCTGTTTTTT
.	TRBJ1-1	TRBV28	.	CASGLGVTEAFF	TGTGCCAGCGGACTTGGTGTCACTGAAGCTTTCTTT
.	TRBJ1-1	TRBV30	.	CAWATEAGTEAFF	TGTGCCTGGGCAACAGAAGCCGGCACTGAAGCTTTCTTT
.	TRBJ2-7	TRBV30	few	CAWSALPGYEQYF	TGTGCCTGGAGTGCCCTTCCCGGTTACGAGCAGTACTTC
.	TRBJ1-2	TRBV7-8	.	CASSLAPGGAYGYTF	TGTGCCAGCAGCTTAGCGCCTGGGGGGGCCTATGGCTACACCTTC
TRBD1	TRBJ1-3	TRBV18	.	CASSLTGTVSGNTIYF	TGTGCCAGCTCCCTGACGGGGACAGTGTCTGGAAACACCATATATTTT
TRBD2	TRBJ2-1	TRBV7-9	.	CASSPLTSLNEQFF	TGTGCCAGCAGTCCCCTGACTAGCCTCAATGAGCAGTTCTTC
.	TRBJ2-2	TRBV5-1	.	CASSPLYSPGTSNTGELFF	TGCGCCAGCAGCCCCTTATATTCACCCGGGACAAGTAACACCGGGGAGCTGTTTTTT
.	TRBJ2-5	TRBV11-2	.	CASSLEGGRETQYF	TGTGCCAGCAGCTTAGAAGGCGGTCGGGAGACCCAGTACTTC
TRBD2	TRBJ2-7	TRBV27	few	CASSFRGETAEQYF	TGTGCCAGCAGTTTTCGGGGGGAGACTGCCGAGCAGTACTTC
TRBD1	TRBJ2-7	TRBV27	.	CASRDRGGGEQYF	TGTGCCAGCAGAGACAGGGGGGGAGGCGAGCAGTACTTC
TRBD2	TRBJ2-3	TRBV7-2	few	CASSRGLAGGDTQYF	TGTGCCAGCAGCCGAGGACTAGCGGGAGGAGATACGCAGTATTTT
TRBD2	TRBJ2-7	TRBV6-6	.	CASSYTTSGRNEQYF	TGTGCCAGCAGTTACACGACTAGCGGGAGAAACGAGCAGTACTTC
.	TRBJ1-2	TRBV5-4	.	CASSLVGGYTF	TGTGCCAGCAGCCTAGTTGGAGGCTACACCTTC
.	TRBJ2-7	TRBV29-1	.	CSAGGTAIYEQYF	TGCAGCGCTGGGGGGACAGCAATCTACGAGCAGTACTTC
TRBD1	TRBJ1-2	TRBV14	few	CASSQLQGAGVYGYTF	TGTGCCAGCAGCCAGTTACAGGGGGCCGGTGTCTATGGCTACACCTTC
TRBD2	TRBJ2-7	TRBV2	.	CASRNSGSSYEQYF	TGTGCCAGCAGGAATAGCGGGAGTTCCTACGAGCAGTACTTC
.	TRBJ2-1	TRBV6-5	few	CASSYQGNEQFF	TGTGCCAGCAGTTACCAGGGGAATGAGCAGTTCTTC
.	TRBJ1-1	TRBV6-5	.	CASTRGKNTEAFF	TGTGCCAGCACAAGGGGAAAGAACACTGAAGCTTTCTTT
.	TRBJ1-1	TRBV5-1	few	CASSPVLNTEAFF	TGCGCCAGCAGCCCGGTCTTGAACACTGAAGCTTTCTTT
.	TRBJ2-7	TRBV15	.	CATSRGGGEPYEQYF	TGTGCCACCAGCAGAGGGGGGGGCGAACCCTACGAGCAGTACTTC
.	TRBJ1-1	TRBV5-1	.	CASSPGRRSNTEAFF	TGCGCCAGCAGCCCGGGTAGGAGATCGAACACTGAAGCTTTCTTT
TRBD2	TRBJ2-1	TRBV4-1	once	CASSQDIGSGWYNEQFF	TGCGCCAGCAGCCAAGATATCGGTAGCGGGTGGTACAATGAGCAGTTCTTC
.	TRBJ2-1	TRBV29-1	.	CSVEDGTGGDEQFF	TGCAGCGTTGAAGATGGCACCGGGGGAGATGAGCAGTTCTTC
TRBD1	TRBJ2-3	TRBV2	.	CASRKGQGRVPSTDTQYF	TGTGCCAGCAGAAAAGGACAGGGGCGAGTCCCTAGCACAGATACGCAGTATTTT
.	TRBJ2-5	TRBV7-6	few	CASSLEQGLGETQYF	TGTGCCAGCAGCTTAGAGCAGGGTTTGGGGGAGACCCAGTACTTC
TRBD2	TRBJ2-1	TRBV6-1	.	CASLTSGAYNEQFF	TGTGCCAGCCTTACTAGCGGGGCCTACAATGAGCAGTTCTTC
.	TRBJ1-1	TRBV9	.	CASSGGRNTEAFF	TGTGCCAGCAGCGGGGGGCGAAACACTGAAGCTTTCTTT
.	TRBJ2-7	TRBV27	once	CASAGGGAREQYF	TGTGCCTCGGCTGGGGGAGGCGCCCGCGAGCAGTACTTC
TRBD2	TRBJ2-1	TRBV30	.	CAWSEGAGEFF	TGTGCCTGGAGTGAAGGAGCGGGAGAATTCTTC
.	TRBJ2-7	TRBV5-1	few	CASSFGYEQYF	TGCGCCAGCAGCTTCGGGTACGAGCAGTACTTC
.	TRBJ2-2	TRBV5-1	once	CASSLYRQANTGELFF	TGCGCCAGCAGCTTGTACAGGCAAGCGAACACCGGGGAGCTGTTTTTT
.	TRBJ2-5	TRBV14	once	CASSQGFVTLKETQYF	TGTGCCAGCAGCCAAGGTTTTGTCACCCTAAAAGAGACCCAGTACTTC
TRBD2	TRBJ2-3	TRBV25-1	few	CASHNTSGGADTQYF	TGTGCCAGCCACAACACGTCCGGGGGGGCAGATACGCAGTATTTT
TRBD1	TRBJ2-7	TRBV6-6	.	CASSYSPVTGDYEQYF	TGTGCCAGCAGTTACTCGCCCGTGACAGGGGATTACGAGCAGTACTTC
TRBD2	TRBJ2-3	TRBV7-3	.	CASSSTAGVDTQYF	TGTGCCAGCAGCTCAACAGCGGGAGTAGATACGCAGTATTTT
.	TRBJ2-7	TRBV4-1	.	CASSPGEVSYEQYF	TGCGCCAGCAGCCCCGGGGAGGTCTCCTACGAGCAGTACTTC
TRBD1	TRBJ2-7	TRBV28	.	CASKRDSYGSYEQYF	TGTGCCAGCAAACGGGACAGTTACGGCTCCTACGAGCAGTACTTC
.	TRBJ1-5	TRBV29-1	.	CSVLNQPQHF	TGCAGCGTTCTAAATCAGCCCCAGCATTTT